These T cell receptor beta chains were read from a single sample in a study of T-cell memory formation after mild COVID-19. TCRdb redid the calling of the 5' RACE reads with MiXCR, one entry per CDR3 protein. The table records 130,000 to 150,000 distinct CDR3 sequences, 15% to 20% of them present only once. The sample comprised PBMCs or a T cell subset sorted from them (not recorded which). All receptors derive from an adult woman who had mild COVID-19 (a few samples of this study predate the infection). Cell type and time point are not known. Both conserved end residues are part of each CDR3. The D gene is left open where the match is weak. The listing skips clone size in some rows; elsewhere it reads once, few, many or a size class.

V	length	size	J	D	CDR3	DNA
TRBV4-1	13	few	TRBJ1-2	TRBD1	CASRGQGFYGYTF	TGCGCCAGTAGGGGACAGGGCTTCTATGGCTACACCTTC
TRBV7-9	14	NA	TRBJ2-7	TRBD1	CASSDAGGSYEQYF	TGTGCCAGCAGCGACGCAGGGGGTTCCTACGAGCAGTACTTC
TRBV7-2	13	NA	TRBJ1-5	NA	CASSLTTAQPQHF	TGTGCCAGCAGTTTGACGACAGCTCAGCCCCAGCATTTT
TRBV9	14	few	TRBJ2-7	TRBD2	CASSSREGTYEQYF	TGTGCCAGCAGCTCACGGGAGGGGACCTACGAGCAGTACTTC
TRBV12-3/TRBV12-4	15	many	TRBJ2-1	TRBD2	CASTLTSGSYNEQFF	TGTGCCAGCACCTTGACTAGCGGCTCCTACAATGAGCAGTTCTTC
TRBV20-1	12	NA	TRBJ2-4	NA	CSASTGSDIQYF	TGCAGTGCCAGCACCGGGAGTGACATTCAGTACTTC
TRBV25-1	16	NA	TRBJ1-5	NA	CASSESAGRDNQPQHF	TGTGCCAGCAGTGAATCGGCAGGGCGTGACAATCAGCCCCAGCATTTT
TRBV29-1	14	many	TRBJ2-3	TRBD2	CSVNSGRGADTQYF	TGCAGCGTTAATAGCGGGAGAGGTGCAGATACGCAGTATTTT
TRBV15	14	NA	TRBJ2-7	TRBD1	CATSNQDRAGEQYF	TGTGCCACCAGCAATCAGGACAGGGCCGGGGAGCAGTACTTC
TRBV2	12	few	TRBJ2-5	NA	CASSETASTQYF	TGTGCCAGCAGTGAAACGGCTTCGACCCAGTACTTC
TRBV30	17	NA	TRBJ2-3	NA	CAWSVLRTAGSTDTQYF	TGTGCCTGGAGTGTACTCCGGACAGCGGGTAGCACAGATACGCAGTATTTT
TRBV7-9	15	NA	TRBJ1-6	NA	CASTPEVTYNSPLHF	TGTGCCAGCACCCCGGAAGTCACCTATAATTCACCCCTCCACTTT
TRBV29-1	13	NA	TRBJ1-1	NA	CSVDRVAGTEAFF	TGCAGCGTTGACCGAGTGGCCGGCACTGAAGCTTTCTTT
TRBV4-1	16	NA	TRBJ2-1	NA	CASSQDRTAGWNEQFF	TGCGCCAGCAGCCAAGATCGGACGGCCGGCTGGAATGAGCAGTTCTTC
TRBV12-3/TRBV12-4	16	NA	TRBJ1-6	TRBD1	CASSFSRGLDNSPLHF	TGTGCCAGCAGTTTCTCCAGGGGGCTTGATAATTCACCCCTCCACTTT
TRBV3-1	17	NA	TRBJ2-3	TRBD2	CASSQDFVLAGRITQYF	TGTGCCAGCAGCCAAGATTTTGTACTAGCGGGGAGGATTACGCAGTATTTT
TRBV10-3	15	NA	TRBJ2-7	NA	CAISGSGAGAYEQYF	TGTGCCATCAGTGGTTCGGGGGCCGGGGCCTACGAGCAGTACTTC
TRBV5-1	13	NA	TRBJ2-1	NA	CASSLDIHNEQFF	TGCGCCAGCAGCTTGGATATCCACAATGAGCAGTTCTTC
TRBV5-1	13	NA	TRBJ2-1	NA	CASSKGPRTEQFF	TGCGCCAGCAGCAAGGGACCCAGGACTGAGCAGTTCTTC
TRBV30	13	NA	TRBJ1-1	NA	CAWRAAVYTEAFF	TGTGCCTGGAGGGCGGCAGTTTACACTGAAGCTTTCTTT
TRBV12-3/TRBV12-4	14	once	TRBJ2-7	NA	CASSLSGRGEEQYF	TGTGCCAGCAGTTTAAGTGGGAGGGGGGAAGAGCAGTACTTC
TRBV11-2	16	NA	TRBJ2-7	NA	CASSRRGPNTIAPQYF	TGTGCCAGCAGCAGACGGGGGCCCAATACAATAGCCCCGCAGTACTTC
TRBV9	17	few	TRBJ2-5	TRBD2	CASSVAPVDIPGGTQYF	TGTGCCAGCAGCGTAGCCCCCGTCGACATACCGGGGGGGACCCAGTACTTC
TRBV9	12	few	TRBJ2-3	NA	CASSEGGTSQYF	TGTGCCAGCAGCGAGGGGGGGACCTCCCAGTATTTT
TRBV7-9	15	few	TRBJ1-1	TRBD1	CASNSGSTGGSEAFF	TGTGCCAGCAACAGCGGGAGCACAGGGGGCTCTGAAGCTTTCTTT
TRBV27	17	few	TRBJ2-7	NA	CASSFSQGRGVPYEQYF	TGTGCCAGCAGTTTCTCGCAGGGCAGGGGAGTGCCCTACGAGCAGTACTTC
TRBV5-1	14	few	TRBJ1-2	NA	CASSLAPDVYGYTF	TGCGCCAGCAGCTTGGCCCCAGACGTCTATGGCTACACCTTC
TRBV12-3/TRBV12-4	16	few	TRBJ1-6	TRBD1	CASSLWTGGYNSPLHF	TGTGCCAGCAGCCTTTGGACAGGGGGCTATAATTCACCCCTCCACTTT
TRBV7-2	14	few	TRBJ2-1	NA	CASSSSDKRNEQFF	TGTGCCAGCAGCTCCTCGGACAAGCGAAATGAGCAGTTCTTC
TRBV19	14	NA	TRBJ2-7	TRBD1	CASRGTDRSYEQYF	TGTGCCAGTAGGGGGACGGACAGGTCCTACGAGCAGTACTTC
TRBV20-1	14	many	TRBJ2-7	TRBD2	CSASPGLAGVGQYF	TGCAGTGCTTCACCGGGACTAGCGGGAGTGGGGCAGTACTTC
TRBV3-1	13	NA	TRBJ2-3	NA	CASGGPGIDTQYF	TGTGCCAGCGGCGGGCCCGGGATAGATACGCAGTATTTT
TRBV7-9	16	NA	TRBJ2-5	NA	CASSYQGRGRQETQYF	TGTGCCAGCAGCTACCAGGGCAGGGGTCGCCAAGAGACCCAGTACTTC